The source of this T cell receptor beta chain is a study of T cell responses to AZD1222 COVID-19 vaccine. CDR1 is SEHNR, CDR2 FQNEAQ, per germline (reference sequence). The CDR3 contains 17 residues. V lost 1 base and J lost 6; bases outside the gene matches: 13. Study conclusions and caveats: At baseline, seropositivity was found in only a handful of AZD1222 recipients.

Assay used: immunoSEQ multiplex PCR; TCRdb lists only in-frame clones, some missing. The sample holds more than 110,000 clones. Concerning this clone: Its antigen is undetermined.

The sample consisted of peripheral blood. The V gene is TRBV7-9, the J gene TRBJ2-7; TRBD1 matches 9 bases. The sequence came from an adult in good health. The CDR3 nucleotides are TGTGCCAGCAGCTTAGGAGGCGCGGGACAGGGAATGGGCGAGCAGTACTTC. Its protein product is CASSLGGAGQGMGEQYF.